Each of the 17 T cell receptor beta chains below was sequenced from the same sample in a study of neurological immune-mediated disorders. MiXCR, run by TCRdb on the 5' RACE reads, gives a single entry per CDR3 protein. The table lists 20,000 to 30,000 distinct CDR3 sequences, over 2% of them singletons, with over 2% in the top ten. The specimen sequenced was PBMCs. All receptors derive from a woman aged 45 to 65 with multiple sclerosis.

The table lists this clonotype with a few counts. The chain carries TRBV28 and TRBJ2-1; 9 bases agree with TRBD2. Germline loops: CDR1 MDHEN, CDR2 SYDVKM. The CDR3 covers 15 residues. The junction had 11 bases not matched to a gene; V was cut back by 5 bases and J by 9 bases. CDR3 loop: CASSPPAGGPGEQFF. CDR3 coding DNA: TGTGCCAGCAGTCCCCCTGCGGGGGGGCCGGGTGAGCAGTTCTTC.

This clonotype showed up many times. The chain has TRBV10-3 and TRBJ2-7, with TRBD1 matching 9 bases. The V gene end was trimmed by 6 bases and the J gene end by 0 bases; junction bases not matched to a gene: 15. There are 18 residues in the CDR3. CDR1 and CDR2 from the germline V gene are ENHRY and SYGVKD. The CDR3 bases are TGTGCCATCAGGGCGGGACAGGGAATCCGGGGGAGCTCCTACGAGCAGTACTTC. It encodes CAIRAGQGIRGSSYEQYF.

This clonotype was seen ten or more times. The chain uses TRBV12-3 or TRBV12-4 and TRBJ2-1; D may be TRBD2 (6 bases). Trimming pared 3 bases from V and 10 bases from J, leaving 7 bases between. This CDR3 region has 11 residues. The CDR3 spells CASSFLAEQFF. CDR3 DNA sequence: TGTGCCAGCAGTTTTCTAGCGGAGCAGTTCTTC.

There are many counts of this clonotype. V is TRBV9 and J is TRBJ2-3; either TRBD1 or TRBD2 may supply D (5 bases each). Germline V gene data show CDR1 as SGDLS and CDR2 as YYNGEE. V was pared by 4 bases and J by 5 bases, with 11 bases between. The CDR3 is 13 amino acids. Here the CDR3 reads CASSPGAIDTQYF. In DNA, the CDR3 is TGTGCCAGCAGCCCCGGGGCGATAGATACGCAGTATTTT.

This clonotype was observed many times. The chain couples TRBV4-1 to TRBJ2-3; 8 bases agree with TRBD1. With V trimmed by 0 bases and J by 5 bases, 10 bases remained unmatched. Germline V CDR1 and CDR2: MGHRA, YSYEKL. The CDR3 has 17 residues. CDR3 DNA: TGCGCCAGCAGCCAAGAACCAGGGGGCCTCTCTAGAGATACGCAGTATTTT. It specifies CASSQEPGGLSRDTQYF.

In this sample, this clonotype turned up many times. The chain has TRBV7-2 and TRBJ2-3, with D perhaps matching TRBD2 (6 bases). The CDR3 contains 15 residues. The V gene's germline CDR1 is SGHTA and CDR2 FQGNSA. Trimming removed 5 bases at V and 4 bases at J, with 16 bases between. Here the CDR3 DNA reads TGTGCCAGCAGCCCGCGGGACGCACCGCCAGATACGCAGTATTTT. It translates to CASSPRDAPPDTQYF.

This clonotype has ten or more counts. This chain connects TRBV7-2 to TRBJ2-7; D is undetermined. This CDR3 is built from 12 residues. Trimming shortened V by 0 bases and J by 6 bases, and 6 bases separated the two germline ends. Per the germline V gene, CDR1 is SGHTA and CDR2 is FQGNSA. The CDR3, as DNA: TGTGCCAGCAGCTTAGCGATAGGCGAGCAGTACTTC. Translated: CASSLAIGEQYF.

This clonotype was observed a few times. This chain joins TRBV18 and TRBJ2-5; 8 bases match TRBD1. Trimming at V came to 5 bases and at J to 4 bases, leaving 6 bases not matched to a gene. CDR1 and CDR2 (germline): KGHSH, LQKENI. This CDR3 has 14 residues. The CDR3 reads CASSESQGAETQYF. Written as DNA, the CDR3 is TGTGCCAGCTCAGAGAGCCAGGGGGCAGAGACCCAGTACTTC.

This clonotype was detected ten times or more. The genes are TRBV7-2 and TRBJ1-2; 8 bases fit TRBD1. Germline CDR1 SGHTA, CDR2 FQGNSA. The trim removed 3 bases at V and 3 bases at J, leaving 3 bases unmatched. This CDR3 is built from 14 residues. CDR3 sequence (DNA): TGTGCCAGCAGCTTCGACAGGGGTGACTATGGCTACACCTTC. Translated, it gives CASSFDRGDYGYTF.

In this sample, this clonotype turned up many times. J is TRBJ2-5 and V is TRBV18, with TRBD1 matching 8 bases. With V trimmed by 3 bases and J by 4 bases, 4 bases remained unmatched. The CDR3 runs 14 residues. Germline V CDR1 and CDR2: KGHSH, LQKENI. The CDR3 nucleotides are TGTGCCAGCTCACCTCCAGGGGGCGGAGAGACCCAGTACTTC. This codes for CASSPPGGGETQYF.

This clonotype has a count of ten or more. The gene calls are TRBV4-3 and TRBJ1-2; 10 bases are a match to TRBD1. Trimming took 5 bases from V and 1 from J; bases not matched to a gene: 1. The CDR3 totals 14 residues. Germline V gene data show CDR1 as LGHNA and CDR2 as YSLEER. CDR3 coding DNA: TGCGCCAGCAGCAGGGACAGGGGTAACTATGGCTACACCTTC. Protein: CASSRDRGNYGYTF.

This clonotype was found many times. The CDR3 bases are TGTGCCATCAGCAACACCGGGACTAGACAAGAGACCCAGTACTTC. This sequence encodes CAISNTGTRQETQYF. The chain couples TRBV10-3 to TRBJ2-5; 8 nucleotides agree with TRBD2. The V segment lost 6 bases and the J segment 2 bases; nucleotides outside the gene matches: 8. The V gene's germline CDR1 is ENHRY and CDR2 SYGVKD. CDR3 length equals 15 residues.

This clonotype was detected many times. The J gene is TRBJ2-4, the V gene TRBV28; a possible D gene is TRBD2 (5 bases). CDR1 is MDHEN, CDR2 SYDVKM, per germline. The CDR3 contains 15 residues. V shed 2 bases and J shed 3 bases, with 11 bases lying between them. For the CDR3, the DNA is TGTGCCAGCAGTTTAATAGGAGGCGGCAAAAACATTCAGTACTTC. It codes for CASSLIGGGKNIQYF.

This clonotype appeared many times. The CDR3 here is CASSEIGDSYNEQFF. The DNA of the CDR3 is TGTGCCAGCAGTGAAATAGGGGACAGCTACAATGAGCAGTTCTTC. The chain is built from TRBV25-1 and TRBJ2-1; 7 bases match TRBD1. Germline CDR1 MGHDK, CDR2 SYGVNS. CDR3 length: 15 residues. The ends lost 2 bases at V and 3 bases at J; junction bases unmatched: 4.

This clonotype was counted many times. The CDR3 loop reads CASSVMNTGELFF. The DNA of the CDR3 is TGTGCCAGCAGTGTCATGAACACCGGGGAGCTGTTTTTT. This chain uses TRBV2 with TRBJ2-2; D remains unclear. V was cut by 4 bases and J by 1 base, with 4 bases left in between. The CDR3 has 13 residues. The V gene's germline CDR1 is SNHLY and CDR2 FYNNEI. Complete variable domain (other parts from reference TRBV2 and TRBJ2-2): EPEVTQTPSHQVTQMGQEVILRCVPISNHLYFYWYRQILGQKVEFLVSFYNNEISEKSEIFDDQFSVERPDGSNFTLKIRSTKLEDSAMYFCASSVMNTGELFFGEGSRLTVL.

The table lists this clonotype with many counts. The chain joins TRBV6-5 to TRBJ2-3; 9 nucleotides match TRBD1. Germline values: CDR1 MNHEY, CDR2 SVGAGI. Trimming took 6 bases from V and 4 from J; bases not matched to a gene: 5. The CDR3 is made up of 14 amino acids. The CDR3 nucleotides are TGTGCCAGCAGGTGGGGACAGGGTCCAGATACGCAGTATTTT. Protein product: CASRWGQGPDTQYF.

This clonotype was found many times. Here the CDR3 DNA reads TGCGCCAGCAGGCTAGCGGAGACCCAGTACTTC. Amino acid sequence: CASRLAETQYF. The V call is TRBV5-1, the J call TRBJ2-5; D may be TRBD2 (6 bases). V was trimmed by 5 bases and J by 5 bases, leaving 7 bases between them. Looked up from germline, CDR1 is SGHRS and CDR2 is YFSETQ. The CDR3 spans 11 residues.